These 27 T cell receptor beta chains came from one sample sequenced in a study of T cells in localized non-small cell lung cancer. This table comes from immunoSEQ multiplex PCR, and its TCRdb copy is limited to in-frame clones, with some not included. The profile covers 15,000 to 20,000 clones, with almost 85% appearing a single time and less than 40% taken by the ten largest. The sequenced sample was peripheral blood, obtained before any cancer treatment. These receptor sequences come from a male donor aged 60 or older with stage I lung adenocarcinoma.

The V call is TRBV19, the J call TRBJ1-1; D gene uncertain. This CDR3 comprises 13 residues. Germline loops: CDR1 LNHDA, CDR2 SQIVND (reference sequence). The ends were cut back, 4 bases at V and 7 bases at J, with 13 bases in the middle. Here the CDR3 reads CASSKAAVYEAFF. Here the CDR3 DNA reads TGTGCCAGTAGTAAGGCGGCGGTATATGAAGCTTTCTTT.

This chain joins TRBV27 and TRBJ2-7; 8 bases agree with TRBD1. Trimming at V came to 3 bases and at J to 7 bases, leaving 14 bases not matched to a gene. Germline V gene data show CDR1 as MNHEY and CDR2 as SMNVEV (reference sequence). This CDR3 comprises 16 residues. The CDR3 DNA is TGTGCCAGCAGTTTCACCGCCGGGACAGGTTTTGGGGAGCAGTACTTC. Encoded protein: CASSFTAGTGFGEQYF.

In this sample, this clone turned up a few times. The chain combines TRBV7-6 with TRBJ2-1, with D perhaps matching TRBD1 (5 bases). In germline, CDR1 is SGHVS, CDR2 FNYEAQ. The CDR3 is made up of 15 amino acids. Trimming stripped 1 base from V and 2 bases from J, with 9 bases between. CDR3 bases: TGTGCCAGCAGCTTAGACACAGGAACCTACAATGAGCAGTTCTTC. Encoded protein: CASSLDTGTYNEQFF.

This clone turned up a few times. This chain's CDR3 is CASSLSRRSDTQYF. The CDR3 DNA reads TGTGCCAGCAGTTTATCTCGGAGGTCAGATACGCAGTATTTT. The rearrangement joins TRBV28 to TRBJ2-3; D possibly corresponds to TRBD2 (5 bases). Trimming cost V 1 base and J 4 bases, with 9 bases left between them. The CDR3 consists of 14 residues. Germline V gene lookup returns CDR1 MDHEN and CDR2 SYDVKM. Supplemented by reference TRBV28 and TRBJ2-3, the full variable domain reads DVKVTQSSRYLVKRTGEKVFLECVQDMDHENMFWYRQDPGLGLRLIYFSYDVKMKEKGDIPEGYSVSREKKERFSLILESASTNQTSMYLCASSLSRRSDTQYFGPGTRLTVL.

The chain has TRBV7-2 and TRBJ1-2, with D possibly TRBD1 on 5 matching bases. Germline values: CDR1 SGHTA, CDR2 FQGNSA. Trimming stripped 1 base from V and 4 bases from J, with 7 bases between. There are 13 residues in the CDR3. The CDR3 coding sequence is TGTGCCAGCAGCTTAGGACAGATCTATGGCTACACCTTC. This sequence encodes CASSLGQIYGYTF.

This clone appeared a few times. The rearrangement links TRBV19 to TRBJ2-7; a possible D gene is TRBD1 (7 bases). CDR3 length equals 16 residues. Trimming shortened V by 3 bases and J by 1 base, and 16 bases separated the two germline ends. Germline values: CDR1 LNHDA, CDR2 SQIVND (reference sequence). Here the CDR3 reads CASSMVGGTASYEQYF. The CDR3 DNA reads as TGTGCCAGTAGTATGGTGGGCGGGACAGCTTCCTACGAGCAGTACTTC. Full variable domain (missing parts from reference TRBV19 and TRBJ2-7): DGGITQSPKYLFRKEGQNVTLSCEQNLNHDAMYWYRQDPGQGLRLIYYSQIVNDFQKGDIAEGYSVSREKKESFPLTVTSAQKNPTAFYLCASSMVGGTASYEQYFGPGTRLTVT.

CDR3 nucleotide sequence: TGTGCCAGCAGTGATTGGGCTAGCGGGGAGGTAGGGCCAGATACGCAGTATTTT. The encoded protein is CASSDWASGEVGPDTQYF. The chain links TRBV6-1 to TRBJ2-3, with 9 bases aligning to TRBD2. CDR1 MNHNS and CDR2 SASEGT come from the germline V gene. The ends lost 3 bases at V and 4 bases at J; junction bases unmatched: 14. The CDR3 spans 18 residues.

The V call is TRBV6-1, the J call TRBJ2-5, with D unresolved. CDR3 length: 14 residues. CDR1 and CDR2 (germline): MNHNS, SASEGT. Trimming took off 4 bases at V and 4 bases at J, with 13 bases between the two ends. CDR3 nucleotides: TGTGCCAGCAGTGTAACGAGTTACGGAGAGACCCAGTACTTC. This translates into CASSVTSYGETQYF.

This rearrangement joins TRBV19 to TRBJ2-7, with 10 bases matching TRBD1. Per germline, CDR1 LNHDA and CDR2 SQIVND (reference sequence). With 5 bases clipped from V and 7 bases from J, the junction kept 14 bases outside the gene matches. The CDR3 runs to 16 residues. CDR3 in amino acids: CASSPATGGEPREQYF. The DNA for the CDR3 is TGTGCCAGTAGTCCGGCGACAGGGGGCGAGCCCCGGGAGCAGTACTTC.

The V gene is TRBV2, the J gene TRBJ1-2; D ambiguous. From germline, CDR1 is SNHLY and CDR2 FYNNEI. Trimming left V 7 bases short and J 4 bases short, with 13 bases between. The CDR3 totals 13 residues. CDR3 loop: CASNLRTSYGYTF. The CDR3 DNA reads TGTGCCAGCAATTTAAGGACGAGCTATGGCTACACCTTC.

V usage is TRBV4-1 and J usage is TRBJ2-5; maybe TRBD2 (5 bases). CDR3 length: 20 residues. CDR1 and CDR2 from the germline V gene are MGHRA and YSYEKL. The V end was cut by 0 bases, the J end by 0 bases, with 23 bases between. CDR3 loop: CASSQDRPGVRVGNQETQYF. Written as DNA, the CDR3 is TGCGCCAGCAGCCAAGATCGGCCCGGGGTTAGGGTCGGAAACCAAGAGACCCAGTACTTC.

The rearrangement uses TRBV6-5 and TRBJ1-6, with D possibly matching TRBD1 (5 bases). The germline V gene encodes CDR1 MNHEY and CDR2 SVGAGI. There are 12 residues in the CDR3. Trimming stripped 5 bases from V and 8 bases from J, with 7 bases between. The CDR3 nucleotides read TGTGCCAGCAGTGGGGGGGATTCACCCCTCCACTTT. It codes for CASSGGDSPLHF.

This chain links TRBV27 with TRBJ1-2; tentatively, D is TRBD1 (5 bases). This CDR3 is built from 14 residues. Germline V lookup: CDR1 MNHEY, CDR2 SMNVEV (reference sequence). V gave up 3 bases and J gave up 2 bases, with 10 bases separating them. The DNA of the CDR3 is TGTGCCAGCAGTTTCCCGGGACGGAACTATGGCTACACCTTC. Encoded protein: CASSFPGRNYGYTF.

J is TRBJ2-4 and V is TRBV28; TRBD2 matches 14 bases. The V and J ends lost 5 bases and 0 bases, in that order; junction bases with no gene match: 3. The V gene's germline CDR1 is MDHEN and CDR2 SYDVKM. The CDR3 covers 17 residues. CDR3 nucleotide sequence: TGTGCCAGCAGTCAGACTAGCGGGAGGGTAGCCAAAAACATTCAGTACTTC. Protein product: CASSQTSGRVAKNIQYF. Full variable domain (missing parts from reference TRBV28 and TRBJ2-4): DVKVTQSSRYLVKRTGEKVFLECVQDMDHENMFWYRQDPGLGLRLIYFSYDVKMKEKGDIPEGYSVSREKKERFSLILESASTNQTSMYLCASSQTSGRVAKNIQYFGAGTRLSVL.

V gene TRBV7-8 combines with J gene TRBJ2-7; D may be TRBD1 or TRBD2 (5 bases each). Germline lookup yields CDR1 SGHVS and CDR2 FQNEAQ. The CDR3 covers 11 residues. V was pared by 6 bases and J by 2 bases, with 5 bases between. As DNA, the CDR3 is TGTGCCAGCAGGGGGGCCTACGAGCAGTACTTC. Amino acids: CASRGAYEQYF. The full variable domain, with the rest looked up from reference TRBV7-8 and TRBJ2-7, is GAGVSQSPRYKVAKRGQDVALRCDPISGHVSLFWYQQALGQGPEFLTYFQNEAQLDKSGLPSDRFFAERPEGSVSTLKIQRTQQEDSAVYLCASRGAYEQYFGPGTRLTVT.

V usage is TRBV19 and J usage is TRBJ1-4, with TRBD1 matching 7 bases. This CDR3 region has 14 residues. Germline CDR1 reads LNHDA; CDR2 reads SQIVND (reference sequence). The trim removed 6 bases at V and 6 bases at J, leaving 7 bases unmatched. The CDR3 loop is CASRKQGPDEKLFF. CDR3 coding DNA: TGTGCCAGTAGGAAACAGGGGCCGGATGAAAAACTGTTTTTT.

Here the CDR3 DNA reads TGTGCCAGCAGCCGCGGACCGTACACTGAAGCTTTCTTT. Its protein product is CASSRGPYTEAFF. J is TRBJ1-1 and V is TRBV27; unclear D gene. Germline-derived CDR1 and CDR2 are MNHEY and SMNVEV (reference sequence). The CDR3 has 13 amino acids. V lost 6 bases and J lost 3, with 11 bases in between.

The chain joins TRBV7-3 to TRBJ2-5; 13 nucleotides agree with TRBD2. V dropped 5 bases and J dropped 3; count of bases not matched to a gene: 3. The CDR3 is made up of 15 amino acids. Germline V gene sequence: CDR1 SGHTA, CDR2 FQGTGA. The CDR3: CASSPLAGGKETQYF. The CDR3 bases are TGTGCCAGCAGCCCACTAGCGGGGGGGAAAGAGACCCAGTACTTC.

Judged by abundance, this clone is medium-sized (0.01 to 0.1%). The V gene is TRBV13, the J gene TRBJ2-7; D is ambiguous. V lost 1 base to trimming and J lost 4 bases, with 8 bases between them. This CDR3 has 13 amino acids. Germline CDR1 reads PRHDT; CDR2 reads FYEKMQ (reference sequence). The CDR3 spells CASSLVGGYEQYF. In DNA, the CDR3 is TGTGCCAGCAGCTTAGTGGGCGGTTACGAGCAGTACTTC.

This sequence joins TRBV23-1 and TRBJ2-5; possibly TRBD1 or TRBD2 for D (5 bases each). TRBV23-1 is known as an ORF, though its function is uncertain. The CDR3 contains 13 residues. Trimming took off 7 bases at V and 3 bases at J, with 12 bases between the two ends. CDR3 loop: CASNVGAEETQYF. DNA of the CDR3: TGCGCCAGCAATGTCGGGGCAGAAGAGACCCAGTACTTC.

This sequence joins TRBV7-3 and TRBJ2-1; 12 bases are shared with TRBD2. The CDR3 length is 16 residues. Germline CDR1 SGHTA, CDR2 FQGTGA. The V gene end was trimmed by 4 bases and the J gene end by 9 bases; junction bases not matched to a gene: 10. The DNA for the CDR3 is TGTGCCAGCAGCTCCACCCCTAGCGGGGGGGCTATTGAGCAGTTCTTC. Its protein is CASSSTPSGGAIEQFF.

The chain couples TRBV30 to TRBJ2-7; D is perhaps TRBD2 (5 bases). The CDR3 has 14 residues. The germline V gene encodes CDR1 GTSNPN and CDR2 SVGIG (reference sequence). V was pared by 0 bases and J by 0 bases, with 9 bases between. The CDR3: CAWSVLRDSYEQYF. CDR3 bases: TGTGCCTGGAGTGTACTTCGGGACTCCTACGAGCAGTACTTC.

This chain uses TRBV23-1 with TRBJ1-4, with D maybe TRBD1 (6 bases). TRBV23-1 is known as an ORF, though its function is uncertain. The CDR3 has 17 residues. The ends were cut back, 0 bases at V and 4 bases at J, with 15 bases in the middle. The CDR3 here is CASSQSGRQAGNEKLFF. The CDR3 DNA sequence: TGCGCCAGCAGTCAATCGGGACGACAGGCGGGTAATGAAAAACTGTTTTTT.

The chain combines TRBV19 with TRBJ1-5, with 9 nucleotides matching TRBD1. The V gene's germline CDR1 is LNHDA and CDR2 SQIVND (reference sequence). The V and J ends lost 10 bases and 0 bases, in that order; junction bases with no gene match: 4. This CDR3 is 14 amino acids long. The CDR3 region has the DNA TGTGCCATCGACAGGGGGGATAGCAATCAGCCCCAGCATTTT. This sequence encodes CAIDRGDSNQPQHF.

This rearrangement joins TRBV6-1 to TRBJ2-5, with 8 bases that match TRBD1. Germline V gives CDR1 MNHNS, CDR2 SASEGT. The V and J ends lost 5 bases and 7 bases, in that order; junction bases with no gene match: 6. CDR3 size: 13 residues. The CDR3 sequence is CASSSDRVGTQYF. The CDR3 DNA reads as TGTGCCAGCAGTTCGGACAGGGTCGGGACCCAGTACTTC.

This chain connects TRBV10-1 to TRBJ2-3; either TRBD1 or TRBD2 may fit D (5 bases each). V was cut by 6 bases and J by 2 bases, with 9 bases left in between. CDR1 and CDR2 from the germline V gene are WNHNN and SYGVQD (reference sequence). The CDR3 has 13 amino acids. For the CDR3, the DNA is TGCGCCAGCAGGCAGGGAGACACAGATACGCAGTATTTT. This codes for CASRQGDTDTQYF.

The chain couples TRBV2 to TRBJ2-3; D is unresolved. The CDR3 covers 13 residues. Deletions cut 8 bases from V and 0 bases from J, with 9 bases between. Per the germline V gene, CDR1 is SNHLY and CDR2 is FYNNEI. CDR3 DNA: TGTGCCAGCCATCTGTTTAGCACAGATACGCAGTATTTT. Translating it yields CASHLFSTDTQYF.